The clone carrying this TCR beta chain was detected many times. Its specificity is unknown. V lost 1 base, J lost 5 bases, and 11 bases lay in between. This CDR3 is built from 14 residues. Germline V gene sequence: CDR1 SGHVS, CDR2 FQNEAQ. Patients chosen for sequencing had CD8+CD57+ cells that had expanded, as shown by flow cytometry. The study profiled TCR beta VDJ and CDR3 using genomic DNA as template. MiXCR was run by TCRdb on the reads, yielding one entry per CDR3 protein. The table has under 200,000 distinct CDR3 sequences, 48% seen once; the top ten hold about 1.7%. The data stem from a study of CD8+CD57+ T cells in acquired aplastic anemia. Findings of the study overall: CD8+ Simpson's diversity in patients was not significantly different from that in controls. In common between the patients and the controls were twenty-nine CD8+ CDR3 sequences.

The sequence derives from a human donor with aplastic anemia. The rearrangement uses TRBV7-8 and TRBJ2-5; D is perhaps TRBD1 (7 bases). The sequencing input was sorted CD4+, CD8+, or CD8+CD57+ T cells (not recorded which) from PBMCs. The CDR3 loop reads CASSLVAGGETQYF. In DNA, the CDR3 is TGTGCCAGCAGCTTAGTGGCAGGGGGGGAGACCCAGTACTTC.